Below, 22 T cell receptor beta chains from the same sample are listed, as sequenced in a study of cytomegalovirus exposure and HLA in healthy donors. The PCR used 60 Vbeta and 13 Jbeta primers. Sequencing used immunoSEQ multiplex PCR; TCRdb keeps in-frame clones, though not all of them. The sample shows some 200,000 clones, roughly 89% of them seen only once. Sequenced: PBMCs. Every receptor here comes from a woman aged 18-35 years in good health and CMV-seronegative.

The J gene is TRBJ2-7, the V gene TRBV13; unclear D gene. The CDR3 is 13 residues long. V lost 0 bases, J lost 3 bases, and 6 bases lay in between. Germline values: CDR1 PRHDT, CDR2 FYEKMQ (reference sequence). The CDR3: CASSLGRSYEQYF. The CDR3 DNA follows: TGTGCCAGCAGCTTAGGAAGGAGCTACGAGCAGTACTTC.

The chain carries TRBV6-1 and TRBJ2-7; TRBD1 aligns across 12 bases. The ends lost 7 bases at V and 4 bases at J; junction bases unmatched: 5. This CDR3 is 14 amino acids long. Germline CDR1 MNHNS, CDR2 SASEGT. The CDR3 region is CASTEGQGAYEQYF. Written as DNA, the CDR3 is TGTGCCAGCACCGAGGGACAGGGGGCTTACGAGCAGTACTTC.

The chain uses TRBV7-9 and TRBJ2-1, with TRBD1 identical over 9 bases. V was pared by 1 base and J by 7 bases, with 5 bases of the junction left unmatched. The CDR3 loop spans 15 amino acids. The germline V gene encodes CDR1 SEHNR and CDR2 FQNEAQ (reference sequence). Written as DNA, the CDR3 is TGTGCCAGCAGCTTAGGAGGGACAGGGAGTAATGAGCAGTTCTTC. It is translated as CASSLGGTGSNEQFF.

The chain joins TRBV5-6 to TRBJ2-5; D unclear. The end of the DNA fits TRBJ2-7 better, so the J call may be wrong. Germline V gene sequence: CDR1 SGHDT, CDR2 YYEEEE. The CDR3 spans 12 residues. CDR3 DNA: TGTGCCAGCAGCCAGACTCGATACGAGCAGTACTTC. Amino acid sequence: CASSQTRYEQYF.

This chain uses TRBV10-1 with TRBJ1-5, with a tentative D call TRBD1 (5 bases). Germline V lookup: CDR1 WNHNN, CDR2 SYGVQD (reference sequence). CDR3 length: 12 residues. Trimming took off 6 bases at V and 4 bases at J, with 7 bases between the two ends. The CDR3 loop reads CASSSGNQPQHF. The CDR3 DNA reads TGCGCCAGCAGCTCAGGGAATCAGCCCCAGCATTTT.

Details on this clone: The junction departs from germline at one end; a sequencing error may be responsible. The genes are TRBV15 and TRBJ1-1, with 9 bases identical to TRBD1. The CDR3 is 12 amino acids. The V gene's germline CDR1 is LNHNV and CDR2 YYDKDF (reference sequence). The CDR3 loop reads CATSHRGPEVFF. For the CDR3, the DNA is TGTGCCACCAGCCACAGGGGGCCTGAAGTTTTCTTT.

The chain is built from TRBV7-3 and TRBJ2-1; possible D gene TRBD2, 6 bases. The CDR3 spans 15 residues. From germline, CDR1 is SGHTA and CDR2 FQGTGA. Trimming shortened V by 2 bases and J by 10 bases, and 18 bases separated the two germline ends. In DNA, the CDR3 is TGTGCCAGCAGCTTAGTTCCCCAAACAGGAGGGGAGCAGTTCTTC. It translates to CASSLVPQTGGEQFF.

The chain recombines TRBV25-1 with TRBJ2-5; 10 bases line up with TRBD1. CDR3 size: 15 residues. Germline V lookup: CDR1 MGHDK, CDR2 SYGVNS. J gave up 3 bases and V 5 bases, and 6 bases lay outside the gene matches. The CDR3 DNA sequence: TGTGCCAGCAGTCCCCCGGGACAGGGGAAAGAGACCCAGTACTTC. This translates into CASSPPGQGKETQYF.

This rearrangement joins TRBV27 to TRBJ2-7; 8 bases agree with TRBD1. V gave up 3 bases and J gave up 0 bases; unmatched junction bases: 4. Germline V gene lookup returns CDR1 MNHEY and CDR2 SMNVEV (reference sequence). CDR3 length equals 15 residues. The CDR3: CASSFRTGLSYEQYF. CDR3 DNA: TGTGCCAGCAGTTTTCGGACAGGGCTCTCCTACGAGCAGTACTTC.

The rearrangement links TRBV5-4 to TRBJ2-7; 9 bases map to TRBD2. CDR1 SGHNT and CDR2 YYREEE come from the germline V gene (reference sequence). The V and J ends lost 3 bases and 6 bases, in that order; junction bases with no gene match: 10. The CDR3 spans 15 residues. Here the CDR3 DNA reads TGTGCCAGCAGCTCTGCGACTAGCGGTCGGGCCGAGCAGTACTTC. Translation gives CASSSATSGRAEQYF. The variable domain in full, completed from reference TRBV5-4 and TRBJ2-7, reads ETGVTQSPTHLIKTRGQQVTLRCSSQSGHNTVSWYQQALGQGPQFIFQYYREEENGRGNFPPRFSGLQFPNYSSELNVNALELDDSALYLCASSSATSGRAEQYFGPGTRLTVT.

The rearrangement links TRBV9 to TRBJ2-7, with a possible D match to TRBD1 (6 bases). CDR1 SGDLS and CDR2 YYNGEE come from the germline V gene. Trimming removed 1 base at V and 2 bases at J, with 13 bases between. The CDR3 totals 15 residues. The CDR3 spells CASSVSPGAPYEQYF. In nucleotides, the CDR3 is TGTGCCAGCAGCGTATCCCCAGGGGCCCCCTACGAGCAGTACTTC.

Only one count was recorded for this clone. The CDR3 bases are TGCGCCAGCGATCCGACTGAGAACACCGGGGAGCTGTTTTTT. It specifies CASDPTENTGELFF. The gene calls are TRBV10-2 and TRBJ2-2, with D unclear. CDR3 length equals 14 residues. V was clipped by 8 bases and J by 1 base, with 11 bases between them. Germline values: CDR1 WSHSY, CDR2 SAAADI.

The chain couples TRBV19 to TRBJ1-1, with D unclear. The CDR3 has 15 residues. The ends were cut back, 4 bases at V and 1 base at J, with 13 bases in the middle. Germline V gene data show CDR1 as LNHDA and CDR2 as SQIVND (reference sequence). The CDR3, as DNA: TGTGCCAGTAGTACTGACCGGACTTCGAACACTGAAGCTTTCTTT. It translates to CASSTDRTSNTEAFF.

The CDR3 protein is CASSSIGQGNYGYTF. CDR3 DNA sequence: TGCGCCAGCAGCTCGATAGGACAGGGGAATTATGGCTACACCTTC. The chain recombines TRBV5-1 with TRBJ1-2, with 9 bases aligning to TRBD1. This CDR3 spans 15 amino acids. Germline V gene lookup returns CDR1 SGHRS and CDR2 YFSETQ. The ends lost 3 bases at V and 5 bases at J; junction bases unmatched: 8.

With regard to this clone: Different DNA sequences within this sample yield the same CDR3. The chain employs TRBV6-1 and TRBJ2-7, with TRBD2 matching 9 bases. With V trimmed by 9 bases and J by 6 bases, 9 bases remained unmatched. Germline lookup yields CDR1 MNHNS and CDR2 SASEGT. This CDR3 is 13 amino acids long. The CDR3 DNA is TGTGCCAGTAAACCGGGACTAGCAAGCGAGCAGTACTTC. As protein: CASKPGLASEQYF.

The J gene is TRBJ2-5, the V gene TRBV7-8; tentatively, D is TRBD1 (5 bases). Trimming pared 5 bases from V and 1 base from J, leaving 17 bases between. Germline V gene lookup returns CDR1 SGHVS and CDR2 FQNEAQ. There are 16 residues in the CDR3. CDR3 DNA sequence: TGTGCCAGCAGCGCCGATAGGGGAATACGCCAAGAGACCCAGTACTTC. Its translation is CASSADRGIRQETQYF.

CDR3 residues: CASSLTPSYEQYF. In DNA form, the CDR3 reads TGTGCCAGCAGTTTAACCCCCTCCTACGAGCAGTACTTC. The chain uses TRBV28 and TRBJ2-5; D is uncertain. The J call may be wrong; the DNA end is better matched by TRBJ2-7. This CDR3 is built from 13 residues. Germline lookup yields CDR1 MDHEN and CDR2 SYDVKM.

The CDR3 region has the DNA TGTGCCAGCAGCCCCGGGGTTGGTTACCAAGAGACCCAGTACTTC. This sequence encodes CASSPGVGYQETQYF. This chain joins TRBV5-4 and TRBJ2-5, with D tentatively TRBD2 (5 bases). The V end lost 4 bases, the J end lost 0 bases, and 13 bases lay between the germline ends. There are 15 residues in the CDR3. The V gene's germline CDR1 is SGHNT and CDR2 YYREEE (reference sequence).

DNA for the CDR3: TGTGCCAGCGCGGACAGGGCAGCCTCCTACGAGCAGTACTTC. It translates to CASADRAASYEQYF. V usage is TRBV6-5 and J usage is TRBJ2-7, with 8 nucleotides matching TRBD1. CDR3 size: 14 residues. The junction had 6 bases not matched to a gene; V was cut back by 8 bases and J by 0 bases. CDR1 and CDR2 (germline): MNHEY, SVGAGI.

The chain uses TRBV7-9 and TRBJ2-2, with TRBD2 matching 13 bases. V gave up 3 bases and J gave up 4 bases; unmatched junction bases: 5. The CDR3 covers 17 residues. Germline V CDR1 and CDR2: SEHNR, FQNEAQ (reference sequence). CDR3 residues: CASSFGLAGAATGELFF. The CDR3 DNA reads as TGTGCCAGCAGCTTCGGACTAGCGGGGGCCGCCACCGGGGAGCTGTTTTTT.

The rearrangement uses TRBV28 and TRBJ1-6; no reliable D call. The CDR3 length is 14 residues. Germline V gene data show CDR1 as MDHEN and CDR2 as SYDVKM. V lost 5 bases, J lost 6 bases, and 11 bases lay in between. The CDR3 DNA is TGTGCCAGCAGTGATGGCAGGTCTAATTCACCCCTCCACTTT. This encodes CASSDGRSNSPLHF.

This clone occurred a few times. V is TRBV6-1 and J is TRBJ1-6; 7 bases match TRBD1. Germline assignment: CDR1 MNHNS and CDR2 SASEGT. J gave up 6 bases and V 3 bases, and 8 bases lay outside the gene matches. The CDR3 consists of 16 residues. CDR3 loop: CASSDLTGTANSPLHF. The CDR3 nucleotides are TGTGCCAGCAGTGACCTAACCGGGACAGCTAATTCACCCCTCCACTTT.